This T cell receptor (beta chain) was documented in a study of blood T cells in healthy people across ages (dated by TCRdb to the mid-2010s). In terms of the full investigation: In model experiments, roughly one uniquely barcoded TCR beta cDNA molecule per two T cells was captured by template switching. To avoid experimental bias, donors of different ages were spread randomly across the sequencing lanes. Two additional independent replicas of 1 million unique cDNA reads from the same blood draw were analyzed for two donors (one aged 18 to 29 and one aged 80 or older). Four age groups were formed from the donors: young (average approximately 17 years), middle-aged (approximately 40), aged (roughly 59) and long-lived (more than 75). Using deep sequencing normalized with unique cDNA molecular identifiers, the study measured how TCR beta repertoire diversity changes with age.

V drops 4 bases and J drops 2 bases, leaving 12 bases in between. The CDR3 runs 15 residues from the cysteine to the phenylalanine. CDR3 DNA is the only sequence kept; it has 45 bases, read in frame from the first base. CDR1 and CDR2, looked up from the germline V gene, are LGHNA and YNFKEQ. The 39 donors, aged 6 to 90 years, were systemically healthy Caucasian individuals from Russia. Around 9.7 milliliters of peripheral blood were collected from each donor into EDTA-treated Vacutainer tubes. Ficoll-Paque density-gradient centrifugation was used to isolate PBMCs, with at least 7 million per sample. Total RNA, at least 5.5 micrograms per sample, was extracted from PBMCs with Trizol reagent. For every donor, flow cytometry on a PBMC aliquot measured the percentage of naive CD45RAhigh/CD27high T cells. Study-wide conclusions, independent of this receptor: Because profiling used bulk unsorted PBMCs, naive and antigen-experienced compartments could not be compared conclusively. Estimates of total diversity from one million sequenced T cells were regarded as lower bounds and underestimates. Observed TCR beta diversity correlated strongly with the percentage of naive T cells measured by flow cytometry. Because donor CMV infection status was unknown, age-related changes in expanded clonotypes were potentially confounded. The long-lived group showed more naive CD4+ T cells, fewer expanded clones and increased TCR diversity than the aged group, suggesting age selection. Observed TCR beta diversity per million T cells fell roughly linearly with age, and a significant reduction was already apparent by age roughly 40.

This clonotype was seen only a few times. Its antigen is currently not known. No base qualities exist here, and no much larger clone lies one base off it. The library was prepared using 5' RACE. The reads were generated on an Illumina HiSeq 2500. A second PCR of roughly 7 to 12 cycles was run with a J-beta primer mix and a sample-barcoded 5' primer. A template-switch 5' adaptor carrying 12 random nucleotides introduced a unique molecular identifier onto each TCR beta cDNA molecule. At least 2.5 million CDR3-containing paired-end reads were obtained from each sample. First-strand cDNA synthesis was performed from all RNA using the Mint cDNA synthesis kit, with priming by a TRBC-specific oligonucleotide. Following uracil-DNA glycosylase treatment, all cDNA underwent a first 18-cycle PCR with the universal primers M1SS and BC2_uni_R. In the original analysis: For normalization, 1 million high-quality reads were randomly selected from each sample, with every read carrying a distinct molecular identifier. Reads with shared molecular identifiers were discarded instead of being binned into consensus sequences. CDR3 identification, clonotype clustering and error correction used MiTCR with a Q25 quality threshold and the strictest error-elimination algorithm. A nonparametric unseen species model with Euler transformation was used to estimate lower-bound total TCR beta diversity. Clones were called with MiXCR by TCRdb after fastp trimmed the public reads at Q25, and only in-frame beta chains were retained. Entries that share a CDR3 protein sequence are merged under the most common genes and DNA. It is TCRdb's table, rather than the study itself, that gives the V and J calls and clone size. The sample includes over 950,000 distinct CDR3 sequences, with more than 30% observed a single time. Together, the top ten hold around 13% of the sample.

The sequence was obtained from a man between 18 and 29 years old in good health. The sequence joins TRBV4-2 to TRBJ2-1; the best D guess is TRBD2, with 5 bases matching. The specimen was blood. The nucleotide sequence reads TGTGCCAGCAGCCGAGCCGAGGGTACCTACAATGAGCAGTTCTTC. It translates to CASSRAEGTYNEQFF.